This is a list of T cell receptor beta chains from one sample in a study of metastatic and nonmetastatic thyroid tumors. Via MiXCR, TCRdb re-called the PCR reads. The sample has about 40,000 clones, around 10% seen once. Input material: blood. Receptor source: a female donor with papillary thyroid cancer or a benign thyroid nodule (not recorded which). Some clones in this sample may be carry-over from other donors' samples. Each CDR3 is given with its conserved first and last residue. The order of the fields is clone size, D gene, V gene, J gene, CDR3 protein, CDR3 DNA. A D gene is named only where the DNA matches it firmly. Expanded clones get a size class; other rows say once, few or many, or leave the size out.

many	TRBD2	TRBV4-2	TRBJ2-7	CASSQDRLASGRGQYF	TGTGCCAGCAGCCAAGACCGGTTGGCTAGCGGGAGAGGACAGTACTTC
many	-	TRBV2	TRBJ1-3	CASSEDLFSGNTIYF	TGTGCCAGCAGTGAAGATCTGTTCTCTGGAAACACCATATATTTT
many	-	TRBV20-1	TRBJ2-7	CSARPDSTSYEQCF	TGCAGTGCTAGGCCGGACAGTACCTCCTACGAGCAGTGCTTC
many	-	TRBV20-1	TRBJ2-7	CSARGARAWEQYF	TGCAGTGCTAGGGGAGCTCGGGCCTGGGAGCAGTACTTC
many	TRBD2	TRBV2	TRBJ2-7	CASSKRLLADSYEQYF	TGTGCCAGCAGCAAGAGGCTACTAGCGGATAGCTACGAGCAGTACTTC
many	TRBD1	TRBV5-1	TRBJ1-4	CASSLGIGQGAEKLFF	TGCGCCAGCAGCCTTGGGATCGGACAGGGGGCCGAAAAACTGTTTTTT
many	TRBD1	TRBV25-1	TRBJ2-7	CASAPDRVLSEQYF	TGTGCCAGCGCTCCAGACAGGGTTTTGTCCGAGCAGTACTTC
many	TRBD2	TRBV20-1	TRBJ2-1	CSARTSGRTNEQFF	TGCAGTGCTAGGACTAGCGGGAGGACCAATGAGCAGTTCTTC
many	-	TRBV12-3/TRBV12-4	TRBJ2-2	CASSFFPGELFF	TGTGCCAGCAGTTTCTTCCCCGGGGAGCTGTTTTTT
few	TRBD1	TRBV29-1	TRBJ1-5	CSFGTGDRPQHF	TGCAGCTTCGGGACAGGGGATAGACCCCAGCATTTT
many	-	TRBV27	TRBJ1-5	CASSFMGGNQPQHF	TGTGCCAGCAGTTTCATGGGGGGCAATCAGCCCCAGCATTTT
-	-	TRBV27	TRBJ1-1	CASSLSPNRDTEAFF	TGTGCCAGCAGTTTAAGCCCTAACAGGGACACTGAAGCTTTCTTT